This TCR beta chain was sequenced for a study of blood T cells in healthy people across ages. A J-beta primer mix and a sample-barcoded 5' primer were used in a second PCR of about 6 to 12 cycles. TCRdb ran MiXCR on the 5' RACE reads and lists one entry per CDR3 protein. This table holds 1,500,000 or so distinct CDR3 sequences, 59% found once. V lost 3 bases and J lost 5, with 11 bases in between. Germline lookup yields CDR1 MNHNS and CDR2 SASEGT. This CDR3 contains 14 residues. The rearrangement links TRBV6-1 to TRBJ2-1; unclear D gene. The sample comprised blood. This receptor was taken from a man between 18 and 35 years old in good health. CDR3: CASSDRVPHNEQFF. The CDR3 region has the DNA TGTGCCAGCAGTGATAGGGTCCCTCACAATGAGCAGTTCTTC.